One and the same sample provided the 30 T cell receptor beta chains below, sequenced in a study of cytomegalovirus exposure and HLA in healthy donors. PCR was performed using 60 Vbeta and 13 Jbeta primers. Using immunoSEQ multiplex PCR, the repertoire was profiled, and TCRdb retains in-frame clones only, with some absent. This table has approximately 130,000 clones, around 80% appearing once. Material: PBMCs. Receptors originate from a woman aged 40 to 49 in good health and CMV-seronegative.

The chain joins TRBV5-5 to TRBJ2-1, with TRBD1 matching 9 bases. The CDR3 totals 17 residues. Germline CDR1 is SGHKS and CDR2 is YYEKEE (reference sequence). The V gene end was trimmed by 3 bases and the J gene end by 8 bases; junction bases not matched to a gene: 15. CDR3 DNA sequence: TGTGCCAGCAGCTCCCTACCCCCGGGACAGGGAAGGGATGAGCAGTTCTTC. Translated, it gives CASSSLPPGQGRDEQFF.

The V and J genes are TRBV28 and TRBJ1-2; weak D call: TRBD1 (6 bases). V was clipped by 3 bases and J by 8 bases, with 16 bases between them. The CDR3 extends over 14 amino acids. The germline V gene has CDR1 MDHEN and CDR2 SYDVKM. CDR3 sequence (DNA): TGTGCCAGCAGTTTGGGACAAGAGTTAGGGGGCTACACCTTC. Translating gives CASSLGQELGGYTF.

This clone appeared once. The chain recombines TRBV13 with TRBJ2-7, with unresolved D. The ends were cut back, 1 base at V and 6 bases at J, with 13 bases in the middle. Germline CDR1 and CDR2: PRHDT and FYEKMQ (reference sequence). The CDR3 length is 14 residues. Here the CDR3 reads CASSLERGSLEQYF. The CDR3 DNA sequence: TGTGCCAGCAGCTTAGAACGCGGCTCGCTCGAGCAGTACTTC.

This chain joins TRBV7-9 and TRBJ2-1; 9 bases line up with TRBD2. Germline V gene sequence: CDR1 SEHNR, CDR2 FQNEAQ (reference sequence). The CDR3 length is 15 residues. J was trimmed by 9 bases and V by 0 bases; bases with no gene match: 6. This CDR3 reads CASSLAPSGMVEQFF. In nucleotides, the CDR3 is TGTGCCAGCAGCTTAGCACCTAGCGGGATGGTTGAGCAGTTCTTC.

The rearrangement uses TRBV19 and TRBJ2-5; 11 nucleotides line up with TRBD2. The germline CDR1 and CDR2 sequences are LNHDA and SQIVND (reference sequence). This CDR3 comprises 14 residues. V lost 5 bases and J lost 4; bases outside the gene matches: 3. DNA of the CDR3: TGTGCCAGTAGTGCCGGACTAGCGGGAGAGACCCAGTACTTC. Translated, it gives CASSAGLAGETQYF.

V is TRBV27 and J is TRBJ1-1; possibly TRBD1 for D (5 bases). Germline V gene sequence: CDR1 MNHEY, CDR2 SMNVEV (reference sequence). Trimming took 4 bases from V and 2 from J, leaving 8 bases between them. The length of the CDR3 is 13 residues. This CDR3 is CASSYGGNTEAFF. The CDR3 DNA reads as TGTGCCAGCAGTTACGGGGGTAACACTGAAGCTTTCTTT.

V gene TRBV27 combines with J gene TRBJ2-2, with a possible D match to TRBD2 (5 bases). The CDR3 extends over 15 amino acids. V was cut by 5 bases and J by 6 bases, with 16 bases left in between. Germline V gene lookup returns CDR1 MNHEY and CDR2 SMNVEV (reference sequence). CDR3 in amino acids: CASSPRPGFSGELFF. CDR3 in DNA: TGTGCCAGCAGTCCGAGGCCGGGGTTTTCCGGGGAGCTGTTTTTT.

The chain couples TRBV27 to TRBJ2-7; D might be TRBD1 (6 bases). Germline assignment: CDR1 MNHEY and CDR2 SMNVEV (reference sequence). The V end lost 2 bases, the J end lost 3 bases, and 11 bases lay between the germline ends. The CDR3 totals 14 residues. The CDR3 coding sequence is TGTGCCAGCAGTTTAACCTCGGACAGCTACGAGCAGTACTTC. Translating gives CASSLTSDSYEQYF.

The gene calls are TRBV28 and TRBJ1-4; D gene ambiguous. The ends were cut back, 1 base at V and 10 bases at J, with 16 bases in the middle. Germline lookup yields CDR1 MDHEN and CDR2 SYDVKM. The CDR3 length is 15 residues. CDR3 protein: CASSLFWEPKGKLFF. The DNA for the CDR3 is TGTGCCAGCAGTTTATTTTGGGAGCCTAAGGGAAAACTGTTTTTT.

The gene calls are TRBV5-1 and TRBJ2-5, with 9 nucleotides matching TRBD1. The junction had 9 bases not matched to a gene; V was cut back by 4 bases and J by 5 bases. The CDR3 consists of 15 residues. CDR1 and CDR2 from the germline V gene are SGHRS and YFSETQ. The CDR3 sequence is CASSPQQTGGETQYF. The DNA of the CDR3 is TGCGCCAGCAGCCCCCAACAAACAGGGGGCGAGACCCAGTACTTC.

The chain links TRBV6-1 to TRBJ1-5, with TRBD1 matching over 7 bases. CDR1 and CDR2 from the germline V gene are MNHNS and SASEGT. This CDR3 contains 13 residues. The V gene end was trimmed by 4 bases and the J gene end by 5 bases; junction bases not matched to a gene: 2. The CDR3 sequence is CASSGDRDQPQHF. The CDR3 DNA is TGTGCCAGCAGTGGGGACAGAGATCAGCCCCAGCATTTT.

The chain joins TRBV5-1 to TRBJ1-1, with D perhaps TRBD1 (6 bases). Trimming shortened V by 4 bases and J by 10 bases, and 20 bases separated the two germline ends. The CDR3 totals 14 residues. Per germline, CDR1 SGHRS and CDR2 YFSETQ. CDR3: CASSPGQPGTRAFF. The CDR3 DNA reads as TGCGCCAGCAGCCCGGGGCAGCCGGGGACAAGAGCTTTCTTT.

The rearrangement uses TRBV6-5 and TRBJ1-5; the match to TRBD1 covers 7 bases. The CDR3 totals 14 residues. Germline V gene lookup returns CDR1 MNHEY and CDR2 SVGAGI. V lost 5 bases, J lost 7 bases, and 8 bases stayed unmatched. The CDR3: CASSVNRGGQPQHF. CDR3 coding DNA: TGTGCCAGCAGTGTTAACAGGGGTGGCCAGCCCCAGCATTTT.

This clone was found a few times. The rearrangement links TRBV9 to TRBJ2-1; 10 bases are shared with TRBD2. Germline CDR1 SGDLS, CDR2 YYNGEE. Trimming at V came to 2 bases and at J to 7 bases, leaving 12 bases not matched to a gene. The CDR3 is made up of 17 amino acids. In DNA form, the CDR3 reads TGTGCCAGCAGCGTTCCCCTGAGCGGGGGGGCAAGTAATGAGCAGTTCTTC. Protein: CASSVPLSGGASNEQFF.

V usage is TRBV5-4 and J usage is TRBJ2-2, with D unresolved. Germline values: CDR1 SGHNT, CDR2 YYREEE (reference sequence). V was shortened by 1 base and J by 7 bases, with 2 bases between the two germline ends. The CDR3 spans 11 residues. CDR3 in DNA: TGTGCCAGCAGCTTGTACGGGGAGCTGTTTTTT. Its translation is CASSLYGELFF. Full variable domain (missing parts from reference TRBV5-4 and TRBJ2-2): ETGVTQSPTHLIKTRGQQVTLRCSSQSGHNTVSWYQQALGQGPQFIFQYYREEENGRGNFPPRFSGLQFPNYSSELNVNALELDDSALYLCASSLYGELFFGEGSRLTVL.

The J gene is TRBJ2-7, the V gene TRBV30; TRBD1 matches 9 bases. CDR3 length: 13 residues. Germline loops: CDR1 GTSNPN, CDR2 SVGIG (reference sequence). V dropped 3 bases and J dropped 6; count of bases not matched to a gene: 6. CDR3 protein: CAWSLQGAGEQYF. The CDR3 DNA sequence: TGTGCCTGGAGCCTACAGGGGGCCGGCGAGCAGTACTTC.

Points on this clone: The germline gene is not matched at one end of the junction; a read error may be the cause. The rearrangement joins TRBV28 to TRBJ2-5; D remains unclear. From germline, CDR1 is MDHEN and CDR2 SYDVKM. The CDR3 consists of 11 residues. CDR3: CASTHQEAQYF. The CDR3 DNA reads TGTGCCAGCACTCACCAAGAGGCCCAGTACTTC.

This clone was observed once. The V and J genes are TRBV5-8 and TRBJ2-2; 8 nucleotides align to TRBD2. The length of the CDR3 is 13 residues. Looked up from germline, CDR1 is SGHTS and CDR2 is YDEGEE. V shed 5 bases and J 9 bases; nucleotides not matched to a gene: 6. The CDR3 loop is CASSDGGARELFF. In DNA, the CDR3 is TGTGCCAGCAGTGACGGGGGGGCTCGGGAGCTGTTTTTT.

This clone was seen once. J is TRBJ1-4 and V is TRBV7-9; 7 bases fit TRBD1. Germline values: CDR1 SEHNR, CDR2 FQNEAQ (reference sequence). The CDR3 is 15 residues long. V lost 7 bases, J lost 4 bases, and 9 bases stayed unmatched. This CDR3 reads CASNRLTGLNEKLFF. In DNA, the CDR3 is TGTGCCAGCAACCGGTTGACAGGGCTTAATGAAAAACTGTTTTTT.

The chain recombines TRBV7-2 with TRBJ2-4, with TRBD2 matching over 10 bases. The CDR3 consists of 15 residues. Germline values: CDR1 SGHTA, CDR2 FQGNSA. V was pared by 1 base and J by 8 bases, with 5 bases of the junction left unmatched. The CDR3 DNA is TGTGCCAGCAGCTTAGGAGCGGGGGGGCCCTACATTCAGTACTTC. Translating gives CASSLGAGGPYIQYF.

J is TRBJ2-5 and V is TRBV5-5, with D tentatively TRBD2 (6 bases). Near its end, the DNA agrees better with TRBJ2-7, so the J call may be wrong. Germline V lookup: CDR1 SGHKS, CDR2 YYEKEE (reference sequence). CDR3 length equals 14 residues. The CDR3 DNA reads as TGTGCCAGCAGCTACCGGGACTCCTCCTACGAGCAGTACTTC. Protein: CASSYRDSSYEQYF.

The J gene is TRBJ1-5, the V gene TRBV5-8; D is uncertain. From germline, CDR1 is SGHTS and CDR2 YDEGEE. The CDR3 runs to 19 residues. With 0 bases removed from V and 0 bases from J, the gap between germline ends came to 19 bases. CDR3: CASSLVFGRGAYSNQPQHF. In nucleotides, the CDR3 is TGTGCCAGCAGCTTGGTTTTCGGACGGGGAGCCTATAGCAATCAGCCCCAGCATTTT.

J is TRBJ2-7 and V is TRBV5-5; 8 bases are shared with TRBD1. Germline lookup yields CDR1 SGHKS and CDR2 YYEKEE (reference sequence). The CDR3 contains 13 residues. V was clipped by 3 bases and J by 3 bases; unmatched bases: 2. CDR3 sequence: CASSWGTGYEQYF. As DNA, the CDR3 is TGTGCCAGCAGCTGGGGGACAGGCTACGAGCAGTACTTC.

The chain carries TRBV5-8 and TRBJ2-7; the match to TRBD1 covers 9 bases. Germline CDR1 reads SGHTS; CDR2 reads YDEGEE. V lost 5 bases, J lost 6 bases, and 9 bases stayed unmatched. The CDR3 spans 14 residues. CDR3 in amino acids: CASRIRTGVSEQYF. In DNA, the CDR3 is TGTGCCAGCAGGATAAGGACAGGGGTTAGCGAGCAGTACTTC.

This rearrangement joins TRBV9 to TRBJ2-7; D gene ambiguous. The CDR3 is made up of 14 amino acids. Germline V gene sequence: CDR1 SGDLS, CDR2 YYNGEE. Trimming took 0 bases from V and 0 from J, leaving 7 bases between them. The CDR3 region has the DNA TGTGCCAGCAGCGTAGAGTTGAGCTCCTACGAGCAGTACTTC. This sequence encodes CASSVELSSYEQYF.

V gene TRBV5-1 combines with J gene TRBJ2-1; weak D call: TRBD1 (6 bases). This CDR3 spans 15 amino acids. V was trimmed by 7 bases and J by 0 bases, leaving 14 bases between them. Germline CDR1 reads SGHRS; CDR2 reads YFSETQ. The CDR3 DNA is TGCGCCAGCTACAGGGACCTAAGCTCCTACAATGAGCAGTTCTTC. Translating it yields CASYRDLSSYNEQFF. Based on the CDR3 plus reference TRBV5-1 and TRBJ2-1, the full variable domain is KAGVTQTPRYLIKTRGQQVTLSCSPISGHRSVSWYQQTPGQGLQFLFEYFSETQRNKGNFPGRFSGRQFSNSRSEMNVSTLELGDSALYLCASYRDLSSYNEQFFGPGTRLTVL.

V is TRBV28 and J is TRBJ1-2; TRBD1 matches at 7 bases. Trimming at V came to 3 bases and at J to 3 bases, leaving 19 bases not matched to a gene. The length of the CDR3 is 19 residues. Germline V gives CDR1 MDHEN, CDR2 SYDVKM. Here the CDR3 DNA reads TGTGCCAGCAGTTTTCCCCCAGACGGTTCTCGTACAGGGGACTATGGCTACACCTTC. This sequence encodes CASSFPPDGSRTGDYGYTF.

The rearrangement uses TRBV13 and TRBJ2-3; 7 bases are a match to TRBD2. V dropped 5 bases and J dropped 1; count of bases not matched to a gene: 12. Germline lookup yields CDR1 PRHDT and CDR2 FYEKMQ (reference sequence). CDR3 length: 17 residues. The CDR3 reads CASSIAGVPLGTDTQYF. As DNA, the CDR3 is TGTGCCAGCAGCATAGCGGGTGTGCCCCTTGGCACAGATACGCAGTATTTT.

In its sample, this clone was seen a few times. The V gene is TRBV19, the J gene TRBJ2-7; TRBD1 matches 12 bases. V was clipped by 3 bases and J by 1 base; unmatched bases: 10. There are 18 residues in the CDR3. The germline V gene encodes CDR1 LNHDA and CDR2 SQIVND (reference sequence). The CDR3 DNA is TGTGCCAGTAGTATTTCCGGGACAGGGGGCTCCAATTCCTACGAGCAGTACTTC. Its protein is CASSISGTGGSNSYEQYF.

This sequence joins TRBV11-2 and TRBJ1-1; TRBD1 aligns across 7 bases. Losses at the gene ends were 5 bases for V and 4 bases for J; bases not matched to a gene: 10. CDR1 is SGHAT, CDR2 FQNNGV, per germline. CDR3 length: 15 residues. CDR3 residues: CASSPLTGLSTEAFF. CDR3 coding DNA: TGTGCCAGCAGCCCACTGACAGGGTTAAGCACTGAAGCTTTCTTT.